Included here is one T cell receptor beta chain sequence, with context. Its antigen remains unidentified. Here immunoSEQ multiplex PCR was the method, and the copy in TCRdb shows in-frame clones only, minus some. The data show 300,000 to 350,000 clones, with around nine tenths seen just once and under 6% held by the top ten. The sample belongs to a study of Ad26.COV2.S vaccination and SARS-CoV-2 variants. Across the study: Donor joined the COV1001 Ad26.COV2.S trial arm.

General study points: Similar non-spike TCR breadth was seen in vaccine and placebo recipients. CD8+ and CD4+ T cells specific for spike reportedly responded with substantial breadth after vaccination.

Treatment of the sample: roughly 18 received Ad26.COV2.S at low or high dose, single or two shots; 5 received placebo; per-sample allocation not given. Sampling was done on day 63 after the first vaccine or placebo injection. Based in Boston, the donor was an adult of 18-55 years. The origin of this receptor is a person between 18 and 60 years old who received the Ad26.COV2.S COVID-19 vaccine or a placebo. The sample was peripheral blood, taken in a trial of Ad26.COV2.S vaccine versus placebo.

CDR3 in amino acids: CSVDGLAANSYNEQFF. CDR3 coding DNA: TGCAGCGTTGATGGACTAGCGGCGAACTCCTACAATGAGCAGTTCTTC. The J gene is TRBJ2-1, the V gene TRBV29-1; 10 bases map to TRBD2. The CDR3 is made up of 16 amino acids. Germline V lookup: CDR1 SQVTM, CDR2 ANQGSEA. Germline trimming cut 3 bases from V and 0 bases from J; bases unmatched to any gene: 5.